The clone carrying this TCR beta chain has a handful of counts. The sample originates from a study of graft-versus-host responses after intestinal transplantation. Regarding the study as a whole: Among recipient marrow samples, GvH clones were found; some appeared first in ileum or blood.

Here immunoSEQ multiplex PCR was the method, and the copy in TCRdb shows in-frame clones only, minus some. Counted here are approximately 5,500 clones, roughly 32% occurring once; the ten biggest clones make up roughly 5.2%. V dropped 4 bases and J dropped 4; count of bases not matched to a gene: 6. This CDR3 contains 14 residues. Looked up from germline, CDR1 is MNHGY and CDR2 is SVAAGI. The sequence was obtained from a human patient who was an organ donor for intestinal transplantation. The J gene is TRBJ2-7, the V gene TRBV6-9, with 8 positions matching TRBD1. The sample was alloreactive CD4+ T cells from a mixed lymphocyte reaction culture, taken before transplantation. Subset described: CFSE-low proliferating T cells sorted from approximately 6-day pre-transplant mixed lymphocyte reaction (GvH or HvG direction). CDR3 loop: CASSWRQGLYEQYF. In DNA form, the CDR3 reads TGTGCCAGCAGTTGGAGACAGGGGCTGTACGAGCAGTACTTC.